Following are 5 T cell receptor beta chains from one sample sequenced in a study of immune evolution from preneoplasia to lung adenocarcinoma. Generated by immunoSEQ multiplex PCR, the TCRdb table keeps only in-frame clones and is missing some. The sample has several thousand clones, roughly 78% seen once; the top ten hold 14% to 15%. The sample comprised FFPE normal lung tissue adjacent to the tumor. These receptors were obtained from a person between 45 and 75 years old with lung adenocarcinoma.

This chain links TRBV11-2 with TRBJ1-2; D remains ambiguous. The CDR3 is 12 amino acids. Trimming shortened V by 6 bases and J by 7 bases, and 12 bases separated the two germline ends. CDR1 is SGHAT, CDR2 FQNNGV, per germline. The CDR3 DNA reads TGTGCCAGCAGGTCAGGAGAGCTTGGCTACACCTTC. Translating it yields CASRSGELGYTF.

This clone has a handful of counts. The CDR3 nucleotides are TGTGCCACCAGCAGAGATAGGACTTCCAGGAATGAGCAGTTCTTC. It is translated as CATSRDRTSRNEQFF. The V call is TRBV15, the J call TRBJ2-1; possible D gene TRBD2, 5 bases. The CDR3 length is 15 residues. Trimming stripped 0 bases from V and 7 bases from J, with 13 bases between. Germline V gene sequence: CDR1 LNHNV, CDR2 YYDKDF (reference sequence).

This rearrangement joins TRBV27 to TRBJ2-7; TRBD1 aligns across 9 bases. Germline CDR1 is MNHEY and CDR2 is SMNVEV (reference sequence). This CDR3 is 15 amino acids long. The V segment lost 8 bases and the J segment 4 bases; nucleotides outside the gene matches: 12. The CDR3 DNA reads TGTGCCAGCCTCCCCACGGGACAGGGTTTTTACGAGCAGTACTTC. Protein: CASLPTGQGFYEQYF.

The chain recombines TRBV29-1 with TRBJ1-1; 7 bases line up with TRBD1. This CDR3 has 13 amino acids. The V gene end was trimmed by 1 base and the J gene end by 5 bases; junction bases not matched to a gene: 4. Germline V gene data show CDR1 as SQVTM and CDR2 as ANQGSEA. Here the CDR3 DNA reads TGCAGCGTTGAAGGGGGACAGAGGACTGAAGCTTTCTTT. Residues: CSVEGGQRTEAFF.

The chain recombines TRBV10-3 with TRBJ2-3; TRBD2 aligns across 10 bases. The V gene's germline CDR1 is ENHRY and CDR2 SYGVKD. Trimming at V came to 4 bases and at J to 4 bases, leaving 8 bases not matched to a gene. The CDR3 loop spans 16 amino acids. CDR3 in amino acids: CAISGMEREGSDTQYF. The CDR3 DNA sequence: TGTGCCATCAGTGGAATGGAGCGGGAGGGGTCAGATACGCAGTATTTT.